The 30 T cell receptor beta chains reported below all come from one sample, sequenced in a study of blood T cell repertoires in COVID-19. Clones were read by immunoSEQ multiplex PCR, and TCRdb kept only the in-frame ones, dropping some. The sample yields some 88,000 clones, approximately 85% seen once. Sequencing used peripheral blood. All receptors come from a man aged 60 to 69 with acute or convalescent COVID-19.

V usage is TRBV7-2 and J usage is TRBJ2-3; 11 positions agree with TRBD2. The trim removed 5 bases at V and 2 bases at J, leaving 12 bases unmatched. Germline lookup yields CDR1 SGHTA and CDR2 FQGNSA. This CDR3 has 18 residues. For the CDR3, the DNA is TGTGCCAGCAGCCTCTCGGCGCTAGCGGGGGGCTCCACAGATACGCAGTATTTT. This translates into CASSLSALAGGSTDTQYF.

The chain is built from TRBV27 and TRBJ1-1; D might be TRBD1 (6 bases). CDR1 and CDR2 (germline): MNHEY, SMNVEV (reference sequence). V was cut by 2 bases and J by 4 bases, with 20 bases left in between. CDR3 length: 17 amino acids. For the CDR3, the DNA is TGTGCCAGCAGTTTACTTTCGGGGGGCCGATTGGGCACTGAAGCTTTCTTT. This encodes CASSLLSGGRLGTEAFF.

The chain couples TRBV6-4 to TRBJ2-2, with D possibly TRBD2 on 6 matching bases. V shed 6 bases and J shed 5 bases, with 16 bases lying between them. The germline V gene has CDR1 MRHNA and CDR2 SNTAGT. The length of the CDR3 is 15 residues. In nucleotides, the CDR3 is TGTGCCAGCAGCCTAGAGGAGGGGTTGACCGGGGAGCTGTTTTTT. This gives the protein CASSLEEGLTGELFF.

This chain uses TRBV19 with TRBJ1-2; a possible D gene is TRBD1 (5 bases). Trimming took 1 base from V and 3 from J, leaving 9 bases between them. Germline V gene sequence: CDR1 LNHDA, CDR2 SQIVND (reference sequence). The CDR3 has 14 amino acids. Here the CDR3 reads CASSIGGQHYGYTF. The CDR3, as DNA: TGTGCCAGTAGTATAGGTGGACAACACTATGGCTACACCTTC.

This clone has only a few counts. V is TRBV6-4 and J is TRBJ2-1; 8 bases align to TRBD2. This CDR3 is 16 amino acids long. The germline V gene has CDR1 MRHNA and CDR2 SNTAGT. V dropped 4 bases and J dropped 2; count of bases not matched to a gene: 7. This CDR3 is CASSVSSGTAYNEQFF. Here the CDR3 DNA reads TGTGCCAGCAGTGTGAGTAGCGGGACTGCCTACAATGAGCAGTTCTTC.

This clone appeared a single time. V and J are TRBV18 and TRBJ2-3, with 11 bases aligning to TRBD2. This CDR3 has 18 amino acids. Germline V gene sequence: CDR1 KGHSH, CDR2 LQKENI. Trimming took 3 bases from V and 6 from J; bases not matched to a gene: 14. CDR3 residues: CASSPYNFTSGRTDTQYF. DNA for the CDR3: TGTGCCAGCTCACCTTATAATTTTACTAGCGGGAGAACGGATACGCAGTATTTT.

The chain employs TRBV19 and TRBJ1-1, with TRBD1 as a possible D gene (6 bases). The CDR3 is made up of 14 amino acids. CDR1 is LNHDA, CDR2 SQIVND, per germline (reference sequence). Deletions cut 6 bases from V and 4 bases from J, with 15 bases between. The DNA for the CDR3 is TGTGCCAGTAGGTGGAAACAGGGTAGCACTGAAGCTTTCTTT. Amino acid sequence: CASRWKQGSTEAFF.

The chain has TRBV19 and TRBJ1-4, with 9 bases aligning to TRBD1. CDR1 and CDR2 (germline): LNHDA, SQIVND (reference sequence). The CDR3 is made up of 17 amino acids. V lost 5 bases, J lost 6 bases, and 13 bases stayed unmatched. In DNA form, the CDR3 reads TGTGCCAGTAGTCCCCTGGGGACAGGGTTGGAAGATGAAAAACTGTTTTTT. Residues: CASSPLGTGLEDEKLFF.

The V call is TRBV11-2, the J call TRBJ2-5, with 7 bases identical to TRBD1. The CDR3 is made up of 17 amino acids. The germline V gene has CDR1 SGHAT and CDR2 FQNNGV. V lost 3 bases and J lost 1; bases outside the gene matches: 11. The CDR3 bases are TGTGCCAGCAGCTTGATCGTCGGCAGGGGGTTCCAAGAGACCCAGTACTTC. Its protein product is CASSLIVGRGFQETQYF.

This clone has just one count. The chain links TRBV5-1 to TRBJ2-1; 7 bases map to TRBD2. The length of the CDR3 is 16 residues. The V and J ends lost 1 base and 3 bases, in that order; junction bases with no gene match: 7. Germline CDR1 is SGHRS and CDR2 is YFSETQ. The CDR3 protein is CASSLSVGGYYNEQFF. In nucleotides, the CDR3 is TGCGCCAGCAGCTTGTCTGTGGGAGGGTACTACAATGAGCAGTTCTTC.

The genes are TRBV7-3 and TRBJ2-2; weak D call: TRBD1 (5 bases). The germline CDR1 and CDR2 sequences are SGHTA and FQGTGA. V was pared by 2 bases and J by 2 bases, with 12 bases between. This CDR3 has 16 amino acids. CDR3 amino acids: CASSLGAVVNTGELFF. CDR3 coding DNA: TGTGCCAGCAGCTTAGGGGCGGTGGTAAACACCGGGGAGCTGTTTTTT.

This chain links TRBV7-3 with TRBJ2-2; 7 bases fit TRBD1. The CDR3 consists of 15 residues. Germline V gives CDR1 SGHTA, CDR2 FQGTGA. The J segment lost 4 bases and the V segment lost 6 bases, leaving 8 bases of the junction unmatched. The CDR3 region has the DNA TGTGCCAGCAGACAGGGGCCGGGGTCCACCGGGGAGCTGTTTTTT. Its translation: CASRQGPGSTGELFF. Looking up the rest from reference TRBV7-3 and TRBJ2-2 gives the full variable domain: GAGVSQTPSNKVTEKGKYVELRCDPISGHTALYWYRQSLGQGPEFLIYFQGTGAADDSGLPNDRFFAVRPEGSVSTLKIQRTERGDSAVYLCASRQGPGSTGELFFGEGSRLTVL.

Only one count was recorded for this clone. The chain employs TRBV4-3 and TRBJ1-1; D not certain. Trimming stripped 1 base from V and 1 base from J, with 10 bases between. The CDR3 totals 15 residues. Germline V gene data show CDR1 as LGHNA and CDR2 as YSLEER. The CDR3 nucleotides read TGCGCCAGCAGCCAAGTCGGGGAACCGAACACTGAAGCTTTCTTT. Its protein product is CASSQVGEPNTEAFF.

V is TRBV2 and J is TRBJ2-7, with a possible D match to TRBD2 (5 bases). Germline V gene sequence: CDR1 SNHLY, CDR2 FYNNEI. Trimming removed 1 base at V and 2 bases at J, with 15 bases between. The CDR3 totals 16 residues. The CDR3 DNA follows: TGTGCCAGCAGTGAAGTCTTAGTGGGGAGCACCTACGAGCAGTACTTC. Translation gives CASSEVLVGSTYEQYF.

The chain is built from TRBV4-2 and TRBJ2-7; D is perhaps TRBD1 (6 bases). The CDR3 loop spans 16 amino acids. In germline, CDR1 is LGHNA, CDR2 YNFKEQ. Trimming took 3 bases from V and 0 from J, leaving 15 bases between them. CDR3: CASSHEGTPSSYEQYF. The CDR3 DNA reads TGTGCCAGCAGCCATGAGGGGACACCCAGCTCCTACGAGCAGTACTTC.

V is TRBV24-1 and J is TRBJ2-1, with 7 bases identical to TRBD2. Germline V CDR1 and CDR2: KGHDR, SFDVKD. CDR3 length: 14 amino acids. Unmatched junction bases numbered 7, after V lost 7 bases and J lost 5 bases. The CDR3 protein is CATRASGNDNEQFF. For the CDR3, the DNA is TGTGCCACCAGGGCCAGCGGGAATGACAATGAGCAGTTCTTC.

The chain joins TRBV9 to TRBJ1-2; the D is unclear. Trimming took 4 bases from V and 4 from J, leaving 11 bases between them. Germline CDR1 reads SGDLS; CDR2 reads YYNGEE. The CDR3 is 13 residues long. The CDR3 sequence is CASSRSEGYGYTF. CDR3 nucleotide sequence: TGTGCCAGCAGCCGTTCGGAGGGCTATGGCTACACCTTC.

The chain joins TRBV14 to TRBJ2-1; D unresolved. CDR3 size: 12 residues. V was cut by 4 bases and J by 9 bases, with 10 bases left in between. CDR1 SGHDN and CDR2 FVKESK come from the germline V gene. The CDR3 here is CASSPRWSEQFF. In DNA, the CDR3 is TGTGCCAGCAGCCCCAGATGGAGTGAGCAGTTCTTC. The entire variable domain, with the rest obtained from reference TRBV14 and TRBJ2-1, is as follows: EAGVTQFPSHSVIEKGQTVTLRCDPISGHDNLYWYRRVMGKEIKFLLHFVKESKQDESGMPNNRFLAERTGGTYSTLKVQPAELEDSGVYFCASSPRWSEQFFGPGTRLTVL.

V usage is TRBV5-1 and J usage is TRBJ2-3; D unresolved. Germline-derived CDR1 and CDR2 are SGHRS and YFSETQ. The CDR3 extends over 14 amino acids. The V gene lost 0 bases and the J gene lost 10 bases, with 15 bases spanning the gap. Here the CDR3 DNA reads TGCGCCAGCAGCTTGGGAACTGATCGGAGCGCGCAGTATTTT. Its translation is CASSLGTDRSAQYF.

CDR3 nucleotide sequence: TGTGCCAGCAGCTTAAGGGGAAAGGACACTGAAGCTTTCTTT. Amino acid sequence: CASSLRGKDTEAFF. V is TRBV11-3 and J is TRBJ1-1; the D gene is possibly TRBD1 (5 bases). The CDR3 spans 14 residues. V lost 2 bases to trimming and J lost 3 bases, with 10 bases between them. Germline-derived CDR1 and CDR2 are SGHNT and YENEEA.

This clone was detected only a few times. The gene calls are TRBV5-6 and TRBJ2-7; D is undetermined. The CDR3 has 13 residues. From germline, CDR1 is SGHDT and CDR2 YYEEEE. V was cut by 4 bases and J by 1 base, with 9 bases left in between. CDR3 amino acids: CASSQDGSYEQYF. CDR3 nucleotide sequence: TGTGCCAGCAGCCAAGACGGGTCCTACGAGCAGTACTTC.

V is TRBV19 and J is TRBJ2-1; TRBD2 aligns across 11 bases. The CDR3 contains 15 residues. CDR1 is LNHDA, CDR2 SQIVND, per germline (reference sequence). V lost 7 bases, J lost 10 bases, and 12 bases stayed unmatched. The CDR3 DNA follows: TGTGCCAGTAACCAACTAGCGGGAGTTCCTCGCGAGCAGTTCTTC. This codes for CASNQLAGVPREQFF.

This clone was found many times. The V and J genes are TRBV7-2 and TRBJ1-5, with D hard to call. The CDR3 contains 15 residues. V lost 5 bases and J 2 bases, leaving 13 bases between the germline ends. Germline V gene lookup returns CDR1 SGHTA and CDR2 FQGNSA. The CDR3 region is CASSLHRGGNQPQHF. The CDR3 region has the DNA TGTGCCAGCAGCCTCCACCGGGGAGGCAATCAGCCCCAGCATTTT.

This chain uses TRBV19 with TRBJ2-7; perhaps TRBD2 as D (5 bases). Germline CDR1 LNHDA, CDR2 SQIVND (reference sequence). Trimming stripped 3 bases from V and 0 bases from J, with 9 bases between. CDR3 length equals 14 residues. This CDR3 reads CASSIVGSSYEQYF. In nucleotides, the CDR3 is TGTGCCAGTAGTATTGTGGGGAGCTCCTACGAGCAGTACTTC.

V is TRBV5-1 and J is TRBJ1-2; D remains ambiguous. The CDR3 contains 15 residues. Trimming removed 3 bases from V and 8 bases from J, with 20 bases in between. Germline assignment: CDR1 SGHRS and CDR2 YFSETQ. The CDR3 nucleotides read TGCGCCAGCAGCTCGGTGGGAGGAACTAAAAGGGGCTACACCTTC. Residues: CASSSVGGTKRGYTF.

This chain uses TRBV6-2 or TRBV6-3 with TRBJ2-5, with no clear D. This CDR3 region has 14 residues. The germline V gene has CDR1 MNHEY and CDR2 SVGEGT. V was pared by 5 bases and J by 0 bases, with 10 bases between. CDR3 loop: CASSPPQNQETQYF. The CDR3 bases are TGTGCCAGCAGTCCCCCGCAGAACCAAGAGACCCAGTACTTC.

The V gene is TRBV10-3, the J gene TRBJ2-3; D call uncertain. The germline V and J ends were trimmed by 8 bases and 1 base, with 10 bases remaining between them. The CDR3 spans 13 residues. The V gene's germline CDR1 is ENHRY and CDR2 SYGVKD. CDR3 nucleotides: TGTGCCATCGGAAGAGGAGGCACAGATACGCAGTATTTT. This encodes CAIGRGGTDTQYF.

The chain uses TRBV7-2 and TRBJ2-1; 13 positions agree with TRBD2. Germline CDR1 is SGHTA and CDR2 is FQGNSA. The V and J ends lost 5 bases and 4 bases, in that order; junction bases with no gene match: 5. The CDR3 sequence is 16 residues long. CDR3 loop: CASSPRTSGGYNEQFF. The CDR3 DNA is TGTGCCAGCAGCCCTCGGACTAGCGGGGGTTACAATGAGCAGTTCTTC.

V gene TRBV27 combines with J gene TRBJ1-2, with TRBD1 as a possible D gene (6 bases). V was trimmed by 5 bases and J by 9 bases, leaving 16 bases between them. The germline gives CDR1 MNHEY, CDR2 SMNVEV (reference sequence). The CDR3 has 13 residues. This chain's CDR3 is CASSPRQGPSYTF. CDR3 in DNA: TGTGCCAGCAGTCCCCGGCAGGGGCCTAGCTACACCTTC.

The chain joins TRBV5-1 to TRBJ2-2; D remains unclear. Germline V gives CDR1 SGHRS, CDR2 YFSETQ. Trimming took 2 bases from V and 0 from J, leaving 8 bases between them. CDR3 length: 15 residues. DNA of the CDR3: TGCGCCAGCAGCTTCTACGAGCCGAACACCGGGGAGCTGTTTTTT. This translates into CASSFYEPNTGELFF.